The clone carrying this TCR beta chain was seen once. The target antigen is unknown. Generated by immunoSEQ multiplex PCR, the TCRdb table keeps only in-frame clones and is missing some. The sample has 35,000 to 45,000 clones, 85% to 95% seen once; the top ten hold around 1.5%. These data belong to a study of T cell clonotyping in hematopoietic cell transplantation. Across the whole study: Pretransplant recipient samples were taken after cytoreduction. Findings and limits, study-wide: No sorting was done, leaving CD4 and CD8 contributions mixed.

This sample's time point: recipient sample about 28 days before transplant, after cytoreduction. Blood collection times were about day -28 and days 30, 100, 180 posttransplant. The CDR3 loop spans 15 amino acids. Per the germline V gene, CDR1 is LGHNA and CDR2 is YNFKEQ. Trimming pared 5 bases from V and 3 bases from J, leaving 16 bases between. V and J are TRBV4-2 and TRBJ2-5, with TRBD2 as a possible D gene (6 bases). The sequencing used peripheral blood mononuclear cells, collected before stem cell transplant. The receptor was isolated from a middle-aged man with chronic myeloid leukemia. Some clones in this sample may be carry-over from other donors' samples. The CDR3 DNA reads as TGTGCCAGCAGCTTAACCCCTAGCGCTAAAGAGACCCAGTACTTC. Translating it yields CASSLTPSAKETQYF.